The subject of this entry is one TCR beta chain. Deletions cut 5 bases from V and 5 bases from J, with 21 bases between. In germline, CDR1 is LNHDA, CDR2 SQIVND (reference sequence). The CDR3 extends over 16 amino acids. Clinical history as reported by participants underpinned cohort assignment. The data were taken from a study of blood T cell repertoires in COVID-19. At the level of the study: The United States, Italy and Spain supplied acute and convalescent COVID-19 samples. Nucleic acid was either cDNA or gDNA, and it came from T cells, B-cell-depleted T cells, or PBMCs.

In the authors' workflow: For nucleated cells, counts were estimated from reference gene primer amplification. Data came from immunoSEQ multiplex PCR; TCRdb stores just in-frame clones and leaves some out. V and J calls and clone size are given by that table; D and trimming were obtained from the DNA. The sample consists of some 300,000 clones, roughly 86% of them appearing once. This TCR came from a young woman who had recovered from COVID-19. The gene calls are TRBV19 and TRBJ1-1; the D gene is possibly TRBD1 (6 bases). Specimen: PBMCs or T cells enriched from blood (not recorded which). The CDR3 coding sequence is TGTGCCAGTAGTTCCCGAGGACAGCGGGGGAGAACTGAAGCTTTCTTT. It specifies CASSSRGQRGRTEAFF.